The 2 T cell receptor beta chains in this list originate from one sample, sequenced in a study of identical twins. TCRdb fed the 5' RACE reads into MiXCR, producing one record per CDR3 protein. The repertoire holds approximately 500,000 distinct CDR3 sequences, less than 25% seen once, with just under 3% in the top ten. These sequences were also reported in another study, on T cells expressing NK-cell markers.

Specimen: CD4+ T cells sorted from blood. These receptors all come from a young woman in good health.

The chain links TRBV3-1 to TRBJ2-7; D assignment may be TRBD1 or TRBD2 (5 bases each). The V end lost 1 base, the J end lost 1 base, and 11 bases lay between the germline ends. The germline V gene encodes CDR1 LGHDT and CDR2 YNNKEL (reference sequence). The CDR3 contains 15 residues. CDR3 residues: CASSQVRDGSYEQYF. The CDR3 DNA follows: TGTGCCAGCAGCCAAGTAAGGGACGGATCCTACGAGCAGTACTTC.

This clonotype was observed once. The CDR3 coding sequence is TGCAGTGCTAATCTAGTCTCAGATACGCAGTATTTT. Translated, it gives CSANLVSDTQYF. The rearrangement links TRBV20-1 to TRBJ2-3; D is unclear. V dropped 4 bases and J dropped 4 bases, with 9 bases sitting between them. The CDR3 is 12 residues long. The germline V gene has CDR1 DFQATT and CDR2 SNEGSKA (reference sequence).